Below, one TCR beta chain is given with its context. Germline CDR1 is MDHEN and CDR2 is SYDVKM. CDR3 length: 17 amino acids. Trimming shortened V by 2 bases and J by 2 bases, and 19 bases separated the two germline ends. Measured with immunoSEQ multiplex PCR; TCRdb has only the in-frame clones, and not every one. The sample lists around 42,000 clones; about 88% were seen once. The data originate from a study of blood T cell repertoires in COVID-19. The source is a woman between 65 and 79 years old in a cohort sampled during active COVID-19. The sample comprised peripheral blood. The chain couples TRBV28 to TRBJ2-7; D gene unclear. Written as DNA, the CDR3 is TGTGCCAGCAGTTTAACGGGTGGCGACTCTTACCCCTACGAGCAGTACTTC. Translating gives CASSLTGGDSYPYEQYF.